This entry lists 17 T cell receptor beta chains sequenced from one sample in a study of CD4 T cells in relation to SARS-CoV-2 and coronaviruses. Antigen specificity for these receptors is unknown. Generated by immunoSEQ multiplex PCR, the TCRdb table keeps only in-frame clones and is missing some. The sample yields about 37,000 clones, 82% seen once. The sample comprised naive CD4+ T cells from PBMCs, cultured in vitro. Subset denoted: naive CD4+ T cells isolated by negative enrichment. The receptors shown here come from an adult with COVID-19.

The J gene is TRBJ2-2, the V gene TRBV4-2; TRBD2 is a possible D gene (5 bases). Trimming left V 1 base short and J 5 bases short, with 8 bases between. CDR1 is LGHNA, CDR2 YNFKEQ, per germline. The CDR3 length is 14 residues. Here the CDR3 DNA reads TGTGCCAGCAGCCAAGTGACGGGGACCGGGGAGCTGTTTTTT. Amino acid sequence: CASSQVTGTGELFF.

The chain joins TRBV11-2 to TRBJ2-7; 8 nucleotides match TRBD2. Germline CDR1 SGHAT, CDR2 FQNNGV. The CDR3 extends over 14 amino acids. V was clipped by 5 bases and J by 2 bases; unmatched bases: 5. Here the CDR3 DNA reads TGTGCCAGCAGCCGGACTAGCCGCGCCTACGAGCAGTACTTC. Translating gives CASSRTSRAYEQYF.

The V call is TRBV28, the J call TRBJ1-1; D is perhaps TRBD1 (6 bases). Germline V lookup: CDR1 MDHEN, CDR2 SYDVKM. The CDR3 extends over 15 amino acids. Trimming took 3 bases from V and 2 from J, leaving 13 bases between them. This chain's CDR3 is CASSLGLRGNTEAFF. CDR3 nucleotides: TGTGCCAGCAGTTTGGGGCTCAGGGGAAACACTGAAGCTTTCTTT.

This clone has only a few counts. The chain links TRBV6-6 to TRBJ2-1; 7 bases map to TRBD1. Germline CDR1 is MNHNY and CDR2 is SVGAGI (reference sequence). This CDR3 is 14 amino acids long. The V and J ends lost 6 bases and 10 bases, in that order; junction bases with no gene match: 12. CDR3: CASSERGLVGEQFF. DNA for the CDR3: TGTGCCAGCAGCGAAAGGGGGCTGGTCGGCGAGCAGTTCTTC.

The CDR3 DNA reads TGTGCCAGCGGTGGAGGCCGTCGGTCCTACAATGAGCAGTTCTTC. Translation: CASGGGRRSYNEQFF. The rearrangement joins TRBV2 to TRBJ2-1; tentative D call: TRBD2 (5 bases). This CDR3 contains 15 residues. V was clipped by 8 bases and J by 1 base, with 15 bases between them. The germline V gene has CDR1 SNHLY and CDR2 FYNNEI.

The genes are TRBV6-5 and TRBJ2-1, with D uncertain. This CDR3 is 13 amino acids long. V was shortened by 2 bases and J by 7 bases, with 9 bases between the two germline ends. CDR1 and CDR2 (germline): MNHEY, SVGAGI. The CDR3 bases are TGTGCCAGCAGTTACACACGGCGGAATGAGCAGTTCTTC. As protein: CASSYTRRNEQFF.

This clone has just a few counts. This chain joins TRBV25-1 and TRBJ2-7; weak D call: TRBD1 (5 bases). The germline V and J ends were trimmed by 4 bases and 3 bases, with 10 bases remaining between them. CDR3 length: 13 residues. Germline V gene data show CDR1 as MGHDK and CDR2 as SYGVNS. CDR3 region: CASSGATDYEQYF. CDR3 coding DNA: TGTGCCAGCAGTGGAGCGACAGACTACGAGCAGTACTTC.

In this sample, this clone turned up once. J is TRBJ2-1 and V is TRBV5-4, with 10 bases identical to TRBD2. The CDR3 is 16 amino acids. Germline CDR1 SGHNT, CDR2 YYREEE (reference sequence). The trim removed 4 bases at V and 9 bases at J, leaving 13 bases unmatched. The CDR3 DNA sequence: TGTGCCAGCAGCCCCCGAGCGGGAGGGCCTTTAGGTGAGCAGTTCTTC. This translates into CASSPRAGGPLGEQFF. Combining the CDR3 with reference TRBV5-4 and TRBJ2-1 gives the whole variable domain ETGVTQSPTHLIKTRGQQVTLRCSSQSGHNTVSWYQQALGQGPQFIFQYYREEENGRGNFPPRFSGLQFPNYSSELNVNALELDDSALYLCASSPRAGGPLGEQFFGPGTRLTVL.

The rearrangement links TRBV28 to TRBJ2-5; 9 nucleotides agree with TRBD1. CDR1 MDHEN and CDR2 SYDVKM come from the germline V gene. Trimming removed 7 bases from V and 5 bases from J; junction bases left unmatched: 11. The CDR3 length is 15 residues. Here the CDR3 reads CASKSRDREWETQYF. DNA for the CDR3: TGTGCCAGCAAGAGCCGGGACAGGGAATGGGAGACCCAGTACTTC.

CDR3 sequence reads: CASSARLAGGFYNEQFF. CDR3 in DNA: TGTGCCAGCAGCGCCCGACTAGCGGGAGGGTTCTACAATGAGCAGTTCTTC. The V call is TRBV7-2, the J call TRBJ2-1; 14 nucleotides match TRBD2. V lost 5 bases, J lost 3 bases, and 6 bases stayed unmatched. This CDR3 has 17 residues. Per the germline V gene, CDR1 is SGHTA and CDR2 is FQGNSA.

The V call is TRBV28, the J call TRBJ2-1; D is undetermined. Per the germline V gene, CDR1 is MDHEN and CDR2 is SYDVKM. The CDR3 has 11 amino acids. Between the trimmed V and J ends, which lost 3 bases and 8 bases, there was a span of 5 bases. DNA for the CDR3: TGTGCCAGCAGTTTTACGGATGAGCAGTTCTTC. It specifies CASSFTDEQFF. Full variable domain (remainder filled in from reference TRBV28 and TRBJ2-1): DVKVTQSSRYLVKRTGEKVFLECVQDMDHENMFWYRQDPGLGLRLIYFSYDVKMKEKGDIPEGYSVSREKKERFSLILESASTNQTSMYLCASSFTDEQFFGPGTRLTVL.

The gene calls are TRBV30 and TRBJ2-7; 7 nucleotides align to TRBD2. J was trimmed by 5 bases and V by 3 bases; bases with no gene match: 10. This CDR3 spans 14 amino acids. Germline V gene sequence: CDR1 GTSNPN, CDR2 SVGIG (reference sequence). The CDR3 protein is CAWRRGDLLHEQYF. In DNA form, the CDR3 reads TGTGCCTGGAGACGGGGGGACCTTTTGCACGAGCAGTACTTC.

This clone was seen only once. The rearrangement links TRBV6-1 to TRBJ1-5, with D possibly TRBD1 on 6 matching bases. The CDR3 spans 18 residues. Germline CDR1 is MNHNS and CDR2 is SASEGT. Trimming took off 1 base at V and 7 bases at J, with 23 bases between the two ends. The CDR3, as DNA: TGTGCCAGCAGTGAAGAGTTGTTTTTGGGGGGCCCGGGGCAGCCCCAGCATTTT. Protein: CASSEELFLGGPGQPQHF.

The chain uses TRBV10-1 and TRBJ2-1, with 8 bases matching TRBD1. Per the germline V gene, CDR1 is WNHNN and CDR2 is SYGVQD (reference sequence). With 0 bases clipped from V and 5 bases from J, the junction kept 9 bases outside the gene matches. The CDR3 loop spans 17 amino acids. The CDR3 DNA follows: TGCGCCAGCAGTGAGTCTCTCCGTCCGGGACAGGACAATGAGCAGTTCTTC. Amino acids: CASSESLRPGQDNEQFF.

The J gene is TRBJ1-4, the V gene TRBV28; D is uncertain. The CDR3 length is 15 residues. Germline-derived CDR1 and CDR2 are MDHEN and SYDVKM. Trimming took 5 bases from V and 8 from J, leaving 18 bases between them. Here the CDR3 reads CASSRGGGDREKLFF. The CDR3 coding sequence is TGTGCCAGCAGTCGTGGCGGAGGAGATAGGGAAAAACTGTTTTTT. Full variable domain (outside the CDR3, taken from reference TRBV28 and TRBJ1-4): DVKVTQSSRYLVKRTGEKVFLECVQDMDHENMFWYRQDPGLGLRLIYFSYDVKMKEKGDIPEGYSVSREKKERFSLILESASTNQTSMYLCASSRGGGDREKLFFGSGTQLSVL.

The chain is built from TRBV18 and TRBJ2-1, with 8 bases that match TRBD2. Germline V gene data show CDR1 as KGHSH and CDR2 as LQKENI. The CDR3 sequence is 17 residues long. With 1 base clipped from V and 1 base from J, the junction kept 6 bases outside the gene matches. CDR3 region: CASSPRRLAGSYNEQFF. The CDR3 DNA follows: TGTGCCAGCTCACCACGGCGGCTAGCGGGTTCCTACAATGAGCAGTTCTTC.

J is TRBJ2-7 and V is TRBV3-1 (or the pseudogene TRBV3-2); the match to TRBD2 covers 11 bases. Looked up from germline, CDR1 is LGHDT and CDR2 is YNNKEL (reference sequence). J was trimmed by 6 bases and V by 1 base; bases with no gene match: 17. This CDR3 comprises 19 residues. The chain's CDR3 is CASSQAKGRLAGRCVEQYF. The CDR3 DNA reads TGTGCCAGCAGCCAAGCGAAAGGTAGACTAGCGGGACGATGCGTCGAGCAGTACTTC.